The sequence of this T cell receptor beta chain was determined in a study of OX40 agonist ivuxolimab in advanced cancers. The overall study: Every 2 weeks, ivuxolimab was infused into the patients intravenously at between 0.01 and 10 mg/kg.

Only in-frame clones appear in the TCRdb table, and some are missing; sequencing was by immunoSEQ multiplex PCR. Of fewer than 55,000 clones in the sample, under 90% were seen once. The receptor's source is an adult with an advanced solid tumor such as melanoma, head and neck, liver or kidney cancer. The sample here was CD4+ or CD8+ T cells sorted from blood, taken in a trial of the OX40 agonist ivuxolimab.

The CDR3 loop is CASSVDGNQPQHF. The CDR3 region has the DNA TGTGCCAGCAGTGTCGACGGCAATCAGCCCCAGCATTTT. The chain links TRBV6-1 to TRBJ1-5; D gene ambiguous. This CDR3 spans 13 amino acids. V lost 4 bases and J lost 2, with 6 bases in between. The V gene's germline CDR1 is MNHNS and CDR2 SASEGT.